This T cell receptor beta chain stems from a study of blood T cell repertoires in COVID-19. Study background: Material from acute and convalescent COVID-19 was sourced from the United States, Italy and Spain.

Clones were read by immunoSEQ multiplex PCR, and TCRdb kept only the in-frame ones, dropping some. The table lists 65,000 to 70,000 clones, about 90% of them singletons. The receptor comes from a human donor with active COVID-19. The donor label of this sample is uncertain. Material for sequencing was peripheral blood.

The CDR3 coding sequence is TGTGCCAGCAGCCCTAGCGGGGGCTACGAGCAGTACTTC. Amino acids: CASSPSGGYEQYF. The chain combines TRBV12-3 or TRBV12-4 with TRBJ2-7; 10 bases match TRBD2. V dropped 6 bases and J dropped 3; count of bases not matched to a gene: 2. The CDR3 totals 13 residues.